A selection of T cell receptor beta chains follows, all from one sample in a study of T-cell reconstitution after alpha-beta-depleted transplantation in children. TCRdb re-called the PCR reads with MiXCR, one entry per CDR3 protein. The sample lists hundreds of thousands of distinct CDR3 sequences; over 9.5% were seen once. Sequenced here: PBMCs from the stem cell graft donor, sampled from the stem cell graft. Receptor source: a human donor who donated a stem cell graft to a child with acute myeloid leukemia. The CDR3 runs from the conserved cysteine through the conserved F or W. The D gene is left open where the match is weak. The listing skips clone size in some rows; elsewhere it reads once, few, many or a size class.

v_call	cdr3_length	clone_size	j_call	d_call	cdr3_aa	cdr3_nt
TRBV15	16	.	TRBJ2-3	TRBD2	CATSRDHTSGSNTQYF	TGTGCCACCAGCAGAGATCATACTAGCGGGAGTAATACGCAGTATTTT
TRBV15	15	.	TRBJ2-7	.	CATSREGRTDYEQYF	TGTGCCACCAGCAGAGAGGGTCGCACCGACTACGAGCAGTACTTC
TRBV27	15	.	TRBJ2-7	TRBD2	CASELRRRGVYEQYF	TGTGCCAGCGAATTAAGGAGACGGGGGGTCTACGAGCAGTACTTC
TRBV20-1	11	many	TRBJ2-1	.	CSASIYNEQFF	TGCAGTGCTAGTATTTACAATGAGCAGTTCTTC
TRBV5-1	14	.	TRBJ2-1	.	CASSFDSGELEQFF	TGCGCCAGCAGCTTTGACTCGGGAGAACTCGAGCAGTTCTTC
TRBV10-3	16	few	TRBJ2-5	TRBD2	CAISEAKTGLIETQYF	TGTGCCATCAGTGAGGCGAAAACGGGACTAATCGAGACCCAGTACTTC
TRBV6-1	19	few	TRBJ2-4	.	CASRPGKQGRGMAKNIQYF	TGTGCCAGCAGACCCGGGAAACAGGGGCGCGGGATGGCCAAAAACATTCAGTACTTC
TRBV5-1	16	many	TRBJ2-1	.	CASSSGGHLGSNEQFF	TGCGCCAGCAGCTCGGGGGGACACCTAGGATCCAATGAGCAGTTCTTC
TRBV5-1	15	many	TRBJ2-1	TRBD2	CASSLEASGRNEQFF	TGCGCCAGCAGCTTGGAGGCTAGCGGGAGGAATGAGCAGTTCTTC
TRBV25-1	16	few	TRBJ2-3	.	CASSEYGGGKADTQYF	TGTGCCAGCAGTGAATACGGGGGTGGCAAGGCAGATACGCAGTATTTT
TRBV27	15	few	TRBJ1-5	.	CASSLSDRFNQPQHF	TGTGCCAGCAGTTTATCGGACCGGTTCAATCAGCCCCAGCATTTT
TRBV5-1	17	.	TRBJ1-3	TRBD1	CASSLADRVASGNTIYF	TGCGCCAGCAGCTTGGCCGACAGGGTGGCCTCTGGAAACACCATATATTTT
TRBV5-1	18	many	TRBJ2-2	TRBD2	CASSLRTSGRTNTGELFF	TGCGCCAGCAGCTTGAGGACTAGCGGGAGGACGAACACCGGGGAGCTGTTTTTT
TRBV6-1	15	few	TRBJ2-7	.	CASTDVGQGIYEQYF	TGTGCCAGCACAGATGTGGGCCAGGGAATCTACGAGCAGTACTTC
TRBV3-1	15	.	TRBJ2-1	TRBD2	CASSESGRGYNEQFF	TGTGCCAGCAGCGAGAGCGGGAGGGGCTACAATGAGCAGTTCTTC
TRBV30	13	few	TRBJ1-1	.	CASVGQKNTEAFF	TGTGCCTCGGTTGGACAGAAGAACACTGAAGCTTTCTTT
TRBV18	16	few	TRBJ1-4	.	CASSPSPQASNEKLFF	TGTGCCAGCTCACCTTCCCCGCAGGCCAGTAATGAAAAACTGTTTTTT
TRBV27	14	many	TRBJ2-6	.	CASSLSTGANVLTF	TGTGCCAGCAGTTTATCGACCGGGGCCAACGTCCTGACTTTC
TRBV6-5	15	.	TRBJ2-1	TRBD2	CASSPWREIWHEQFF	TGTGCCAGCAGCCCTTGGCGGGAGATTTGGCATGAGCAGTTCTTC
TRBV7-9	12	.	TRBJ1-1	.	CASSREGTGGFF	TGTGCCAGCAGCCGAGAGGGGACGGGGGGCTTCTTT
TRBV20-1	16	.	TRBJ2-4	TRBD1	CSAARQAGGAKNIQYF	TGCAGTGCCGCCCGCCAAGCAGGGGGAGCCAAAAACATTCAGTACTTC
TRBV7-2	14	.	TRBJ2-2	.	CASSLDSGGGELFF	TGTGCCAGCAGCCTGGATTCAGGAGGCGGGGAGCTGTTTTTT
TRBV5-1	11	.	TRBJ2-3	.	CASEGGDTQYF	TGCGCTTCCGAGGGGGGAGATACGCAGTATTTT
TRBV12-3/TRBV12-4	15	many	TRBJ2-5	.	CASSLAGASTETQYF	TGTGCCAGCAGTCTCGCGGGGGCGTCAACAGAGACCCAGTACTTC
TRBV2	12	few	TRBJ2-7	.	CASSDKGGEQYF	TGTGCCAGCAGTGATAAAGGTGGCGAGCAGTACTTC
TRBV30	13	few	TRBJ2-5	.	CAWSHNEMGAQYF	TGTGCCTGGAGTCATAACGAGATGGGAGCCCAGTACTTC
TRBV20-1	17	many	TRBJ2-7	TRBD2	CSASTGALLAGGSEQYF	TGCAGTGCTAGCACTGGCGCCCTACTAGCGGGAGGGTCCGAGCAGTACTTC
TRBV20-1	11	.	TRBJ1-5	.	CSVRDNQPQHF	TGCAGTGTTAGGGACAATCAGCCCCAGCATTTT
TRBV29-1	15	.	TRBJ1-1	TRBD1	CSVAGGLLRNTEAFF	TGCAGCGTTGCAGGGGGCCTTTTAAGGAACACTGAAGCTTTCTTT
TRBV12-3/TRBV12-4	16	few	TRBJ2-1	TRBD2	CASSLNAGGIYNEQFF	TGTGCCAGCAGTTTGAATGCCGGGGGGATCTACAATGAGCAGTTCTTC
TRBV12-3/TRBV12-4	15	few	TRBJ2-3	.	CASSFRGGRTDTQYF	TGTGCCAGCAGTTTCAGGGGTGGTAGAACAGATACGCAGTATTTT
TRBV7-9	15	.	TRBJ1-4	.	CASRETAATNEKLFF	TGTGCCAGCAGGGAGACGGCTGCAACTAATGAAAAACTGTTTTTT
TRBV7-3	14	.	TRBJ2-6	.	CASSPIRGANVLTF	TGTGCCAGCAGCCCCATTCGCGGGGCCAACGTCCTGACTTTC
TRBV20-1	10	few	TRBJ2-5	.	CSASGETQYF	TGCAGTGCTAGTGGTGAGACCCAGTACTTC
TRBV20-1	15	many	TRBJ1-5	TRBD1	CSASAGTGGQQPQHF	TGCAGTGCTAGTGCCGGGACAGGGGGACAGCAGCCCCAGCATTTT
TRBV24-1	15	.	TRBJ2-2	TRBD1	CATSERQGRTGELFF	TGTGCCACCAGTGAACGACAGGGGAGGACCGGGGAGCTGTTTTTT
TRBV15	14	few	TRBJ2-5	.	CATSRVAAKETQYF	TGTGCCACCAGCAGAGTGGCGGCGAAAGAGACCCAGTACTTC
TRBV5-1	14	many	TRBJ2-5	.	CASSLEGPAETQYF	TGCGCCAGCAGCTTGGAGGGACCCGCAGAGACCCAGTACTTC
TRBV5-4	15	.	TRBJ2-5	TRBD2	CASSPKGGRGETQYF	TGTGCCAGCAGCCCCAAAGGCGGGAGAGGGGAGACCCAGTACTTC
TRBV27	14	many	TRBJ2-1	.	CASSLGGAHNEQFF	TGTGCCAGCAGTTTGGGGGGGGCCCACAATGAGCAGTTCTTC
TRBV7-8	13	.	TRBJ2-1	.	CASSRRAYNEQFF	TGTGCCAGCAGTCGCCGGGCCTACAATGAGCAGTTCTTC
TRBV20-1	15	many	TRBJ2-1	.	CSARDITTPYNEQFF	TGCAGTGCTAGAGACATCACCACCCCCTACAATGAGCAGTTCTTC
TRBV29-1	14	.	TRBJ1-1	TRBD1	CSVANRGWGTEAFF	TGCAGCGTTGCCAACAGGGGCTGGGGGACTGAAGCTTTCTTT
TRBV27	11	few	TRBJ2-3	.	CASTRADTQYF	TGTGCCAGCACACGTGCGGATACGCAGTATTTT
TRBV20-1	15	.	TRBJ2-3	.	CSARRPSFSTDTQYF	TGCAGTGCTAGGAGGCCCTCCTTTAGCACAGATACGCAGTATTTT
TRBV29-1	11	few	TRBJ2-7	.	CSATSGYEQYF	TGCAGCGCAACTAGTGGCTACGAGCAGTACTTC
TRBV10-3	13	few	TRBJ1-2	TRBD1	CAISTGTDYGYTF	TGTGCCATCAGTACCGGGACAGACTATGGCTACACCTTC
TRBV12-3/TRBV12-4	14	.	TRBJ1-3	TRBD1	CASTPTGTGNTIYF	TGTGCCAGCACCCCGACAGGGACTGGAAACACCATATATTTT
TRBV6-5	18	few	TRBJ2-1	TRBD2	CASSSSGRASRAYNEQFF	TGTGCCAGCAGTTCCAGCGGGAGGGCCTCGCGAGCCTACAATGAGCAGTTCTTC
TRBV20-1	16	few	TRBJ2-7	TRBD2	CSASGGAIRGGGEQYF	TGCAGTGCTAGCGGGGGGGCCATTCGGGGAGGGGGCGAGCAGTACTTC
TRBV5-1	15	few	TRBJ2-3	.	CASSSGDLITDTQYF	TGCGCCAGCAGCTCCGGGGACCTCATCACAGATACGCAGTATTTT
TRBV4-3	15	few	TRBJ2-7	TRBD2	CASSQGAGVLYEQYF	TGCGCCAGCAGCCAAGGGGCGGGAGTTTTGTACGAGCAGTACTTC
TRBV15	15	many	TRBJ2-7	TRBD1	CATSRPGTGAYEQYF	TGTGCCACCAGCAGACCCGGGACAGGGGCCTACGAGCAGTACTTC
TRBV29-1	12	many	TRBJ2-1	.	CSVVARWNEQFF	TGCAGCGTTGTGGCTAGGTGGAATGAGCAGTTCTTC
TRBV5-1	17	many	TRBJ2-1	TRBD2	CASSPGTSGGLGNEQFF	TGCGCCAGCAGCCCTGGGACTAGCGGGGGTTTAGGGAATGAGCAGTTCTTC
TRBV12-5	14	.	TRBJ2-2	.	CASGLAPGGGELFF	TGTGCTAGTGGCTTGGCCCCAGGAGGGGGGGAGCTGTTTTTT
TRBV29-1	15	few	TRBJ2-5	.	CSARLGSSPEETQYF	TGCAGCGCCCGATTGGGTTCATCCCCCGAAGAGACCCAGTACTTC
TRBV20-1	15	.	TRBJ2-5	TRBD2	CSARTASGSGETQYF	TGCAGTGCCCGGACAGCTAGCGGGAGTGGAGAGACCCAGTACTTC
TRBV12-3/TRBV12-4	13	.	TRBJ1-2	.	CASSPRLTSGYTF	TGTGCCAGCAGTCCCCGCCTGACAAGTGGCTACACCTTC